What follows describes a single TCR beta chain. Its antigen is unknown. This record belongs to a study of T cells after yellow fever vaccination. About the study: When fractions had low cell numbers, they were prepared with SMART-Seq v4 Ultra Low Input. Study-wide results and limits: Overall, a small share of clonotypes was seen in both CD4 and CD8 compartments. Post-booster repertoires again held most primary-vaccination clones (about 96% CD4, roughly 90% CD8).

It was through 5'RACE template switching that TCR cDNA was made, with a universal primer site and UMIs added. One entry per CDR3 protein results from TCRdb running MiXCR on the 5' RACE reads. The sample lists approximately 550,000 distinct CDR3 sequences, roughly 19% seen once, with roughly an eighth in the top ten. With 4 bases removed from V and 0 bases from J, the gap between germline ends came to 11 bases. The germline V gene has CDR1 DFQATT and CDR2 SNEGSKA (reference sequence). The CDR3 sequence is 14 residues long. The V gene is TRBV20-1, the J gene TRBJ2-3; the D is unclear. This material consisted of PBMCs, taken 15 days after the yellow fever booster vaccination. This sequence originates from a man younger than 45 who received the YFV17D yellow fever vaccine. CDR3 DNA sequence: TGCAGTGCTAAAAGCGCGTCTAGCACAGATACGCAGTATTTT. Protein product: CSAKSASSTDTQYF.